Below, 15 T cell receptor beta chains from the same sample are listed, as sequenced in a study of T cell responses to AZD1222 COVID-19 vaccine. The repertoire was sequenced with immunoSEQ multiplex PCR; TCRdb's copy has only in-frame clones and lacks some. Of approximately 260,000 clones in the sample, just over 90% are singletons; the top ten hold around 0.5%. The sequences come from peripheral blood, collected on day 0 of AZD1222 vaccination. Receptors originate from an adult in good health.

The genes are TRBV6-5 and TRBJ2-5; D ambiguous. Germline values: CDR1 MNHEY, CDR2 SVGAGI. V lost 6 bases and J 1 base, leaving 12 bases between the germline ends. This CDR3 spans 14 amino acids. The CDR3 DNA is TGTGCCAGCAGCGTCCGGTCACCCCAAGAGACCCAGTACTTC. Translating gives CASSVRSPQETQYF.

This chain uses TRBV29-1 with TRBJ2-3; D unresolved. The CDR3 has 15 residues. Germline CDR1 is SQVTM and CDR2 is ANQGSEA. V shed 2 bases and J shed 2 bases, with 14 bases lying between them. CDR3: CSVESVYGVTDTQYF. Here the CDR3 DNA reads TGCAGCGTTGAATCCGTTTATGGGGTCACAGATACGCAGTATTTT.

CDR3 sequence (DNA): TGTGCCAGTAGTACCCGGACAGAGAGGGAGACCCAGTACTTC. Encoded protein: CASSTRTERETQYF. V gene TRBV19 combines with J gene TRBJ2-5; possibly TRBD1 for D (6 bases). The CDR3 runs to 14 residues. Germline loops: CDR1 LNHDA, CDR2 SQIVND (reference sequence). Trimming removed 4 bases at V and 5 bases at J, with 14 bases between.

The chain links TRBV6-5 to TRBJ2-6; D gene unclear. Per the germline V gene, CDR1 is MNHEY and CDR2 is SVGAGI. CDR3 length: 15 amino acids. V dropped 2 bases and J dropped 0 bases, with 5 bases sitting between them. CDR3: CASSYAVSGANVLTF. The CDR3 region has the DNA TGTGCCAGCAGTTACGCTGTCTCTGGGGCCAACGTCCTGACTTTC.

The rearrangement uses TRBV11-3 and TRBJ2-7, with 8 bases fitting TRBD2. CDR1 is SGHNT, CDR2 YENEEA, per germline. The CDR3 is 14 residues long. V dropped 1 base and J dropped 9; count of bases not matched to a gene: 8. CDR3 sequence: CASSLGGLEALQYF. CDR3 nucleotide sequence: TGTGCCAGCAGCTTAGGGGGACTAGAGGCTTTGCAGTACTTC.

The chain carries TRBV29-1 and TRBJ1-3, with 7 nucleotides matching TRBD1. Per the germline V gene, CDR1 is SQVTM and CDR2 is ANQGSEA. Trimming removed 2 bases from V and 0 bases from J; junction bases left unmatched: 4. The CDR3 spans 15 residues. CDR3 sequence (DNA): TGCAGCGTTGAAAGGGACAGTAACTCTGGAAACACCATATATTTT. This codes for CSVERDSNSGNTIYF.

The chain employs TRBV5-1 and TRBJ1-2; no firm D call. The CDR3 loop spans 13 amino acids. Germline lookup yields CDR1 SGHRS and CDR2 YFSETQ. V was pared by 0 bases and J by 6 bases, with 9 bases between. This CDR3 is CASSLGDYDGYTF. Here the CDR3 DNA reads TGCGCCAGCAGCTTGGGCGACTATGATGGCTACACCTTC.

This rearrangement joins TRBV6-6 to TRBJ1-3, with TRBD1 identical over 8 bases. Trimming cost V 6 bases and J 4 bases; bases outside gene matches: 11. Germline V gives CDR1 MNHNY, CDR2 SVGAGI (reference sequence). CDR3 size: 16 residues. CDR3 sequence: CASRDRGAPGGNTIYF. The CDR3 DNA is TGTGCCAGCAGAGACAGGGGCGCTCCTGGAGGAAACACCATATATTTT.

This clone was observed a single time. V and J are TRBV28 and TRBJ1-2, with D hard to call. The CDR3 contains 13 residues. CDR1 is MDHEN, CDR2 SYDVKM, per germline. The V end lost 3 bases, the J end lost 8 bases, and 13 bases lay between the germline ends. Here the CDR3 reads CASSFKRETGYTF. For the CDR3, the DNA is TGTGCCAGCAGTTTTAAAAGGGAAACAGGCTACACCTTC.

This chain uses TRBV7-2 with TRBJ2-4; D might be TRBD1 (6 bases). The CDR3 extends over 13 amino acids. The V gene's germline CDR1 is SGHTA and CDR2 FQGNSA. Trimming cost V 1 base and J 11 bases, with 12 bases left between them. The DNA of the CDR3 is TGTGCCAGCAGCTTAGATGGGCCAGGGGTTCAGTACTTC. It encodes CASSLDGPGVQYF.

This clone occurred once. Other DNA variants within this sample encode the same CDR3. The chain carries TRBV5-1 and TRBJ1-5, with D possibly TRBD1 on 6 matching bases. Trimming removed 5 bases from V and 5 bases from J, with 14 bases in between. The germline V gene has CDR1 SGHRS and CDR2 YFSETQ. The CDR3 consists of 14 residues. CDR3 loop: CASSSGTPDQPQHF. DNA for the CDR3: TGCGCCAGCAGTTCCGGGACACCCGATCAGCCCCAGCATTTT.

This chain connects TRBV7-2 to TRBJ2-7, with D possibly TRBD1 on 7 matching bases. This CDR3 is built from 15 residues. Germline values: CDR1 SGHTA, CDR2 FQGNSA. Trimming cost V 8 bases and J 2 bases, with 19 bases left between them. This CDR3 reads CASSAAQGGPYEQYF. DNA for the CDR3: TGTGCCAGCTCTGCGGCTCAGGGGGGTCCCTACGAGCAGTACTTC.

V usage is TRBV2 and J usage is TRBJ1-1; no firm D call. The germline V gene has CDR1 SNHLY and CDR2 FYNNEI. The V end lost 0 bases, the J end lost 1 base, and 3 bases lay between the germline ends. CDR3 size: 13 residues. CDR3 coding DNA: TGTGCCAGCAGTGAAGCAGAGAACACTGAAGCTTTCTTT. This codes for CASSEAENTEAFF.

About this clone itself: Other DNA sequences of this sample code for an identical CDR3. J is TRBJ1-2 and V is TRBV19; no reliable D call. Trimming pared 3 bases from V and 8 bases from J, leaving 7 bases between. Germline assignment: CDR1 LNHDA and CDR2 SQIVND (reference sequence). This CDR3 has 11 residues. Written as DNA, the CDR3 is TGTGCCAGTAGTATTGCGGGCGGCTACACCTTC. It yields the protein CASSIAGGYTF.

The chain couples TRBV27 to TRBJ2-7, with a weak D call TRBD1 (5 bases). The germline gives CDR1 MNHEY, CDR2 SMNVEV (reference sequence). Deletions cut 6 bases from V and 4 bases from J, with 13 bases between. The CDR3 extends over 13 amino acids. CDR3 residues: CASSPKGPYEQYF. CDR3 coding DNA: TGTGCCAGCAGCCCTAAGGGGCCGTACGAGCAGTACTTC.